These 22 T cell receptor beta chains were all obtained from the same sample, sequenced in a study of blood T cell repertoires in COVID-19. Sequencing was performed with immunoSEQ multiplex PCR; in TCRdb, only in-frame clones are kept and a portion is missing. The data show roughly 170,000 clones, approximately 74% seen once. Sequenced material: peripheral blood. These receptors all come from a woman of 80 years or more with acute or convalescent COVID-19.

This clone has ten or more counts. This chain links TRBV10-1 with TRBJ1-5; tentatively, D is TRBD1 (6 bases). V was pared by 5 bases and J by 14 bases, with 19 bases between. Germline V gene sequence: CDR1 WNHNN, CDR2 SYGVQD (reference sequence). This CDR3 contains 13 residues. CDR3 nucleotides: TGCGCCAGCAGTCTCACACAGGGCGGACCTAAGCATTTT. Encoded protein: CASSLTQGGPKHF.

The rearrangement uses TRBV5-1 and TRBJ2-1; 7 bases line up with TRBD1. The CDR3 runs 16 residues. The germline V gene encodes CDR1 SGHRS and CDR2 YFSETQ. V was pared by 0 bases and J by 4 bases, with 7 bases of the junction left unmatched. This CDR3 is CASSLEAGGSYNEQFF. DNA for the CDR3: TGCGCCAGCAGCTTGGAGGCAGGGGGTTCTTACAATGAGCAGTTCTTC.

The chain uses TRBV19 and TRBJ2-7, with D possibly TRBD1 on 6 matching bases. Germline CDR1 and CDR2: LNHDA and SQIVND (reference sequence). V lost 6 bases and J 7 bases, leaving 10 bases between the germline ends. This CDR3 has 11 residues. The CDR3: CASRGAEEQYF. CDR3 nucleotide sequence: TGTGCCAGTAGGGGGGCGGAGGAGCAGTACTTC.

The gene calls are TRBV29-1 and TRBJ2-3; 7 bases match TRBD2. Per the germline V gene, CDR1 is SQVTM and CDR2 is ANQGSEA. Trimming cost V 5 bases and J 2 bases; bases outside gene matches: 4. The CDR3 totals 13 residues. CDR3 amino acids: CSVRSGNTDTQYF. The DNA for the CDR3 is TGCAGCGTTAGGAGCGGGAACACAGATACGCAGTATTTT.

CDR3 bases: TGTGCCAGCAGTTTACGGCTAGCGGGAGACGGAGAGACCCAGTACTTC. The encoded protein is CASSLRLAGDGETQYF. The chain carries TRBV28 and TRBJ2-5; 10 bases are shared with TRBD2. This CDR3 region has 16 residues. The germline gives CDR1 MDHEN, CDR2 SYDVKM. The V segment lost 2 bases and the J segment 4 bases; nucleotides outside the gene matches: 7.

This clone was recorded only once. V is TRBV28 and J is TRBJ2-3, with D perhaps matching TRBD1 (6 bases). The CDR3 extends over 15 amino acids. Germline loops: CDR1 MDHEN, CDR2 SYDVKM. Trimming pared 5 bases from V and 1 base from J, leaving 13 bases between. CDR3 coding DNA: TGTGCCAGCAGTACACAGGGCATAGGCACAGATACGCAGTATTTT. This codes for CASSTQGIGTDTQYF.

The gene calls are TRBV28 and TRBJ1-2; perhaps TRBD1 as D (5 bases). Looked up from germline, CDR1 is MDHEN and CDR2 is SYDVKM. The germline V and J ends were trimmed by 3 bases and 2 bases, with 10 bases remaining between them. The CDR3 spans 14 residues. The CDR3 spells CASSFPRQNYGYTF. The CDR3, as DNA: TGTGCCAGCAGTTTTCCGCGACAGAACTATGGCTACACCTTC.

This CDR3 is CASSYERQGSHEQFF. CDR3 nucleotides: TGTGCCAGCAGTTATGAGAGACAGGGTTCCCATGAGCAGTTCTTC. This rearrangement joins TRBV6-5 to TRBJ2-1, with 7 bases identical to TRBD1. Germline V gene lookup returns CDR1 MNHEY and CDR2 SVGAGI. V dropped 3 bases and J dropped 8; count of bases not matched to a gene: 10. This CDR3 region has 15 residues.

CDR3 amino acids: CASSQDFRGRAERNEQYF. CDR3 bases: TGTGCCAGCAGCCAAGATTTCCGCGGGAGGGCCGAGCGAAACGAGCAGTACTTC. The chain combines TRBV3-1 (or the pseudogene TRBV3-2) with TRBJ2-7; TRBD2 matches 9 bases. Trimming took 0 bases from V and 5 from J; bases not matched to a gene: 14. This CDR3 spans 18 amino acids. Germline CDR1 is LGHDT and CDR2 is YNNKEL (reference sequence).

The V gene is TRBV10-2, the J gene TRBJ2-2; a weak D match, TRBD1 (6 bases). Germline V gene sequence: CDR1 WSHSY, CDR2 SAAADI. The V gene lost 6 bases and the J gene lost 3 bases, with 17 bases spanning the gap. The CDR3 contains 16 residues. CDR3 protein: CASRRTSQGDTGELFF. CDR3 coding DNA: TGCGCCAGCAGAAGAACCTCACAGGGCGACACCGGGGAGCTGTTTTTT.

In this sample, this clone turned up once. V gene TRBV18 combines with J gene TRBJ2-2, with D possibly matching TRBD1 (5 bases). V gave up 0 bases and J gave up 1 base, with 9 bases separating them. The CDR3 length is 16 residues. The germline gives CDR1 KGHSH, CDR2 LQKENI. Here the CDR3 DNA reads TGTGCCAGCTCACCACCCTACGGACAGAACACCGGGGAGCTGTTTTTT. This codes for CASSPPYGQNTGELFF.

For the CDR3, the DNA is TGTGCCTGGAGTATCGGGACAGTCAATCAGCCCCAGCATTTT. It is translated as CAWSIGTVNQPQHF. This chain connects TRBV30 to TRBJ1-5; TRBD1 matches 7 bases. Germline V CDR1 and CDR2: GTSNPN, SVGIG (reference sequence). This CDR3 has 14 residues. The V and J ends lost 2 bases and 3 bases, in that order; junction bases with no gene match: 4. Drawing the rest from reference TRBV30 and TRBJ1-5, the complete variable domain is SQTIHQWPATLVQPVGSPLSLECTVEGTSNPNLYWYRQAAGRGLQLLFYSVGIGQISSEVPQNLSASRPQDRQFILSSKKLLLSDSGFYLCAWSIGTVNQPQHFGDGTRLSIL.

The chain couples TRBV28 to TRBJ2-5; possibly TRBD1 for D (5 bases). The germline V gene has CDR1 MDHEN and CDR2 SYDVKM. The CDR3 is made up of 11 amino acids. V was shortened by 7 bases and J by 5 bases, with 8 bases between the two germline ends. The DNA of the CDR3 is TGTGCCAGCACCCCAGGGGAGACCCAGTACTTC. Its translation is CASTPGETQYF.

This chain connects TRBV19 to TRBJ2-3, with TRBD2 identical over 11 bases. The germline CDR1 and CDR2 sequences are LNHDA and SQIVND (reference sequence). V was clipped by 7 bases and J by 1 base; unmatched bases: 4. CDR3 length: 15 amino acids. CDR3 amino acids: CASTLGLAGTDTQYF. The DNA of the CDR3 is TGTGCCAGTACCCTGGGACTAGCGGGCACAGATACGCAGTATTTT.

This sequence joins TRBV5-4 and TRBJ2-7; the match to TRBD2 covers 14 bases. The CDR3 has 15 residues. Looked up from germline, CDR1 is SGHNT and CDR2 is YYREEE (reference sequence). V was clipped by 4 bases and J by 7 bases; unmatched bases: 7. CDR3 loop: CASSPGLAGGREQYF. Written as DNA, the CDR3 is TGTGCCAGCAGCCCTGGACTAGCGGGAGGACGGGAGCAGTACTTC.

This chain joins TRBV28 and TRBJ1-4; tentatively, D is TRBD1 (5 bases). Germline loops: CDR1 MDHEN, CDR2 SYDVKM. The CDR3 has 12 residues. Between the trimmed V and J ends, which lost 6 bases and 8 bases, there was a span of 10 bases. The CDR3 bases are TGTGCCAGCAGGCAGGGTCGGGAAAAACTGTTTTTT. This translates into CASRQGREKLFF.

The sample holds a few counts of this clone. The chain has TRBV7-9 and TRBJ2-1, with 8 bases lining up with TRBD1. Germline V gives CDR1 SEHNR, CDR2 FQNEAQ (reference sequence). This CDR3 is built from 15 residues. V was pared by 1 base and J by 8 bases, with 7 bases of the junction left unmatched. The CDR3 is CASSLVATGVYEQFF. The DNA of the CDR3 is TGTGCCAGCAGCTTAGTCGCGACAGGGGTTTATGAGCAGTTCTTC.

The sample holds one count of this clone. Other DNA sequences in this specimen translate into the identical CDR3. The V call is TRBV28, the J call TRBJ2-2, with D possibly matching TRBD1 (6 bases). CDR3 length equals 14 residues. The germline gives CDR1 MDHEN, CDR2 SYDVKM. V was trimmed by 6 bases and J by 4 bases, leaving 12 bases between them. CDR3 in amino acids: CASSPGQFTGELFF. DNA for the CDR3: TGTGCCAGCAGCCCAGGACAGTTCACCGGGGAGCTGTTTTTT.

V is TRBV6-5 and J is TRBJ2-5; D may be TRBD2 (6 bases). V lost 6 bases and J lost 1, with 9 bases in between. Looked up from germline, CDR1 is MNHEY and CDR2 is SVGAGI. The CDR3 sequence is 13 residues long. The CDR3 protein is CASRLAAQETQYF. The CDR3, as DNA: TGTGCCAGCAGATTAGCGGCCCAAGAGACCCAGTACTTC.

The V call is TRBV5-1, the J call TRBJ2-4; 8 nucleotides line up with TRBD1. CDR1 is SGHRS and CDR2 is YFSETQ in the germline V gene. The CDR3 runs 15 residues. Unmatched junction bases numbered 11, after V lost 4 bases and J lost 8 bases. CDR3 nucleotides: TGCGCCAGCAGCGCCCGGCCGGACAGGGTTGACATTCAGTACTTC. Its protein is CASSARPDRVDIQYF.

The table lists this clone with a few counts. V and J are TRBV4-2 and TRBJ2-2; a weak D match, TRBD2 (5 bases). V was pared by 0 bases and J by 7 bases, with 9 bases between. The CDR3 covers 14 residues. Germline CDR1 reads LGHNA; CDR2 reads YNFKEQ. CDR3 in amino acids: CASSQDRRSGELFF. CDR3 bases: TGTGCCAGCAGCCAAGATCGGAGGAGCGGGGAGCTGTTTTTT.

The chain combines TRBV19 with TRBJ2-3, with 9 bases that match TRBD1. Germline values: CDR1 LNHDA, CDR2 SQIVND (reference sequence). CDR3 length equals 12 residues. This chain's CDR3 is CASQGAADTQYF. CDR3 DNA sequence: TGTGCGTCACAGGGGGCCGCAGATACGCAGTATTTT.